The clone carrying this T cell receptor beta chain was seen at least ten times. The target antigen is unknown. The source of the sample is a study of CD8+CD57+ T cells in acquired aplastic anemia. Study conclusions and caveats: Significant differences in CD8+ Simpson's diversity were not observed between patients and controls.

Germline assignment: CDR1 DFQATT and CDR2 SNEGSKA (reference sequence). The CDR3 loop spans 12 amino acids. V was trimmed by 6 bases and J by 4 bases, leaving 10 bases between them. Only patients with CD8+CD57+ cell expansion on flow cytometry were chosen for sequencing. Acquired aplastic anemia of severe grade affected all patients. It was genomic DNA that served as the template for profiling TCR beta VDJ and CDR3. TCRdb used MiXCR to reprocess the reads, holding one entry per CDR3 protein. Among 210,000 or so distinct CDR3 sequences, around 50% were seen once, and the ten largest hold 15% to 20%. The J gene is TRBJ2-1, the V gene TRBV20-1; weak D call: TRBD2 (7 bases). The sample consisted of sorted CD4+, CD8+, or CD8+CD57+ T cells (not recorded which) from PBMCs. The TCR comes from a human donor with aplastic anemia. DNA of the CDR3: TGCAGTGCGAGGGGGGGGTACAATGAGCAGTTCTTC. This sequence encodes CSARGGYNEQFF.